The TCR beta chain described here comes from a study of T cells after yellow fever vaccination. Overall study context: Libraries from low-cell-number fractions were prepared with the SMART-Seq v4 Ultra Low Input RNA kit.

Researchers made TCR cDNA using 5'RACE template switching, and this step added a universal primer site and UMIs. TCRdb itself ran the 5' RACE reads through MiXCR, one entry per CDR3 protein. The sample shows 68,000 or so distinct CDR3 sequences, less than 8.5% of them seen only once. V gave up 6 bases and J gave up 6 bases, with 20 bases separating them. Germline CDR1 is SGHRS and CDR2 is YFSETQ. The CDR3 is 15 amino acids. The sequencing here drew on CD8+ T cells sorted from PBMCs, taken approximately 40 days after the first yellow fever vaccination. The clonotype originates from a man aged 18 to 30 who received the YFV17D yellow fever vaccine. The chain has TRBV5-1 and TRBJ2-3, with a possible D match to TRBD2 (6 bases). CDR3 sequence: CASTFRWGVRDTQYF. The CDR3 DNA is TGCGCCAGCACCTTCCGGTGGGGGGTGAGGGATACGCAGTATTTT.